This note documents a single T cell receptor beta chain sequence. This entry belongs to a study of CD8 T cells in Susac syndrome. CD8+ and CD4+ T cells from blood underwent TCR beta sequencing, which was carried out in a high-throughput format. Controls matched for sex and age were healthy donors. Germline-derived CDR1 and CDR2 are MNHNY and SVGAGI (reference sequence). Trimming stripped 8 bases from V and 7 bases from J, with 9 bases between. The CDR3 covers 10 residues. A quantity of about 0.5 to 1 ug RNA underwent reverse transcription using random hexamers. The CDR3 of TCR beta was amplified by immunoSEQ multiplex PCR across 54 Vbeta and 13 Jbeta. TCRdb re-called the immunoSEQ multiplex PCR reads through MiXCR, storing one row per CDR3 protein. The sample comprises more than 40,000 distinct CDR3 sequences, over 85% of which are singletons, and roughly 0.58% rests with the top ten.

The V call is TRBV6-6, the J call TRBJ2-7; D is possibly TRBD1 (5 bases). Sequenced material: CD8+ T cells from PBMCs. This TCR came from a human donor in good health. CDR3 sequence (DNA): TGTGCCAGCGGGGCCTGGGAGCAGTACTTC. It yields the protein CASGAWEQYF.